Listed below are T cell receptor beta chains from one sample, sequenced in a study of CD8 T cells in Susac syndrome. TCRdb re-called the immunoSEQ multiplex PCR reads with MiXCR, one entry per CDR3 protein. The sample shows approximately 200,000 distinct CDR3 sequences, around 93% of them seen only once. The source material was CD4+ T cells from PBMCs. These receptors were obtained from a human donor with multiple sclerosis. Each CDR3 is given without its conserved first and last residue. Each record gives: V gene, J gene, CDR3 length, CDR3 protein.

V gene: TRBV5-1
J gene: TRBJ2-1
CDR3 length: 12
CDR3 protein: ASSSPAGGIEQF

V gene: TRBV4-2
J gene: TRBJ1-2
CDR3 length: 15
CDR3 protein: ASSQEGPDFPGYGYT

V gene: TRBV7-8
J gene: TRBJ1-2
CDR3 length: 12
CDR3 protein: ASRMGAPDYGYT

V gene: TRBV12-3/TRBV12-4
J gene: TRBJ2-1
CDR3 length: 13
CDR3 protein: ASSFVTSGEDEQF

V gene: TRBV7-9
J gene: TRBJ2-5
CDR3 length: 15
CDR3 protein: ASSPGTRSLSQETQY

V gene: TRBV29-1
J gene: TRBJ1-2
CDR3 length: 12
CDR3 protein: SVARQGVADGYT

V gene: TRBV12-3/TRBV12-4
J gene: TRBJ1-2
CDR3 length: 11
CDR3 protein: ASSFRGREGYT

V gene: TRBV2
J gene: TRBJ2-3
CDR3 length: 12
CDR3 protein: ARRTSGNTDTQY

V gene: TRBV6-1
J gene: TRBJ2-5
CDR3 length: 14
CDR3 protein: ASIPSPGAAGETQY

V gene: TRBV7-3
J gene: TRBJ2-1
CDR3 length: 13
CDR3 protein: ASSLAASGYNEQF

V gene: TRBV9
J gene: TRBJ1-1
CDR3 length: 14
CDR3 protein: ASSPRQGADNTEAF

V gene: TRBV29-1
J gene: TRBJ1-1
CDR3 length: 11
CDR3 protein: SVPNTGNTEAF

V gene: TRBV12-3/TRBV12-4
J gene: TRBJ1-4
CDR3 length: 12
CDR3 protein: ASSSRREVEKLF

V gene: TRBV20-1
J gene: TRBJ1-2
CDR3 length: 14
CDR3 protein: SARDLVGFANYGYT

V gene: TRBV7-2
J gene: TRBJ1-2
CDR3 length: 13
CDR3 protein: ASSLGQATFYGYT

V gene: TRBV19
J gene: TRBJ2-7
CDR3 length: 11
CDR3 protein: ASSIGQYYEQY

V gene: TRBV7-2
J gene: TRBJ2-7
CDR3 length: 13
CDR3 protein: ASSWEAGEAYEQY

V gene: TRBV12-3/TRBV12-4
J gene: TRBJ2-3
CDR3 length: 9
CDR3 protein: ASTVADTQY

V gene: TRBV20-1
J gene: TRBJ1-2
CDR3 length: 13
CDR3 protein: SAPPGLSGHYGYT

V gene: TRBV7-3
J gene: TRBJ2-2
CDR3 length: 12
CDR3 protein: ASSSMGSTGELF

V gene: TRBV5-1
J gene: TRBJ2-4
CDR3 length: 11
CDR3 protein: ASSPSGGNIQY

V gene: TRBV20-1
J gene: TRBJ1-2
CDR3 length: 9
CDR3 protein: SASPNYGYT

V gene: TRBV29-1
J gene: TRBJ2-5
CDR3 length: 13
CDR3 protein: SVEDLGGGTETQY

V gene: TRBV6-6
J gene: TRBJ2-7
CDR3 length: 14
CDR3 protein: ASSPPGPQSSYEQY

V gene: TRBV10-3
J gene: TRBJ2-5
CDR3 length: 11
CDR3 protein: AINDEPGRDQY

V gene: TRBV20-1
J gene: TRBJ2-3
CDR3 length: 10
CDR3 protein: SARRPGDTQY

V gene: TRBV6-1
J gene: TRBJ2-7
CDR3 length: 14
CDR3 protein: ASTGQATEGRHEQY

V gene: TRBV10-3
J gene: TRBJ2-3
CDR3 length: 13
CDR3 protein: AISQERGATDTQY

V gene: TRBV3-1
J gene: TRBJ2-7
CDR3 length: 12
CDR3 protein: ASSEGLAGYEQY

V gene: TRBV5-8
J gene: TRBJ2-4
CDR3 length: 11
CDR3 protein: ASSQGRLAGMY

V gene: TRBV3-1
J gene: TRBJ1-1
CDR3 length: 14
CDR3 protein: ASSQEYLGSRTEAF

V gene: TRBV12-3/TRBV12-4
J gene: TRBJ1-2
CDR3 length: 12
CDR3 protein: ASSFGPTANGYT

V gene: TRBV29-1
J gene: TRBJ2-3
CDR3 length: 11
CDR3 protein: SVGQGKADTQY

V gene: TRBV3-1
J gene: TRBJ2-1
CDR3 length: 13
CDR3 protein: ASSQVRDLRNEQF

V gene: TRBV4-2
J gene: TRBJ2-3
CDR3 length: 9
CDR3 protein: ASRHEDTQY

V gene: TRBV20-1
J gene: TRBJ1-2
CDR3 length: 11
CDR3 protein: SARDGATYGYT

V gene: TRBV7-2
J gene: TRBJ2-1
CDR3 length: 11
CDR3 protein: ASSKGQRDEQF

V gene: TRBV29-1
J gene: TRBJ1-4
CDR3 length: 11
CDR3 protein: SVIRDTHEKLF

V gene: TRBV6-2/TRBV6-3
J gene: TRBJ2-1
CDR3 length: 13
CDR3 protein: ASSYAAGSYNEQF

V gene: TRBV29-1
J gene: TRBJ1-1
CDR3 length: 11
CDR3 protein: SVPRGTGTEAF

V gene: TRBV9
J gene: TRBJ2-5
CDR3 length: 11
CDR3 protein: ASSVEDRETQY

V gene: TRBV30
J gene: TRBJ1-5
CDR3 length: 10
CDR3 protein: AWSFSNQPQH

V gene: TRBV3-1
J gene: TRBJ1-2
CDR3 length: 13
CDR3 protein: ASSQVGQVYYGYT

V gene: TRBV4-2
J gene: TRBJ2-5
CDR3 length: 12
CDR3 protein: ASSQEAVQETQY

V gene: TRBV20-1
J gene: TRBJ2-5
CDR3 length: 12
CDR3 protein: SAEPGLAEETQY

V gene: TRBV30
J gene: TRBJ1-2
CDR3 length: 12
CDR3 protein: AWSVPGVPYGYT

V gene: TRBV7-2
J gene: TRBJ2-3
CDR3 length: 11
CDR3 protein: ASSLGGPATQY

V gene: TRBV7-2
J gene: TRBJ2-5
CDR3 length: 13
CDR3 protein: ASSTNGGHQETQH

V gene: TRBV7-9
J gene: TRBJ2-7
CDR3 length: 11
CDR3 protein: ASSLQLPYEQY

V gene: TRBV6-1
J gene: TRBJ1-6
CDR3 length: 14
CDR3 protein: ASSPVWGTRNSPLH

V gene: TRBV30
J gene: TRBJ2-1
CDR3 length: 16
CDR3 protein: AWSGRSKAGNSYNEQF

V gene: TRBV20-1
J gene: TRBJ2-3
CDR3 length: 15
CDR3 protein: SARGAGLAGNTDTQY

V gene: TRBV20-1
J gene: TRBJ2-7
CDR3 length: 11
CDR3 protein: SAPEGSAYEQY

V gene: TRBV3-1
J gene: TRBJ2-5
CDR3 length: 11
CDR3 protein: ASSGTGRETQY

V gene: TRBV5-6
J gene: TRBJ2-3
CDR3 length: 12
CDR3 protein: ASSFITSTDTQY

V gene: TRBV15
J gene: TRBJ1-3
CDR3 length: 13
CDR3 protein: ATSSPGQAGNTIY

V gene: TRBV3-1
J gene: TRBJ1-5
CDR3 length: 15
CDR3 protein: ASSQGPLGASNQPQH